This entry lists 12 T cell receptor beta chains sequenced from one sample in a study of blood T cell repertoires in COVID-19. TCRdb keeps only in-frame clones here, not all; method: immunoSEQ multiplex PCR. The data contain 70,000 to 90,000 clones, roughly 77% of them singletons. The sequenced material came from peripheral blood. These receptors were obtained from a human donor in a cohort sampled during active COVID-19.

The CDR3 region has the DNA TGTGCCAGCAGCTTAGCGTCAGGGGCGAGCTCTAATGAAAAACTGTTTTTT. This sequence encodes CASSLASGASSNEKLFF. The rearrangement uses TRBV7-2 and TRBJ1-4, with D possibly matching TRBD1 (6 bases). This CDR3 is 17 amino acids long. V lost 0 bases and J lost 3, with 14 bases in between. Germline lookup yields CDR1 SGHTA and CDR2 FQGNSA.

V usage is TRBV4-3 and J usage is TRBJ2-7; D is possibly TRBD2 (7 bases). V was cut by 0 bases and J by 2 bases, with 11 bases left in between. This CDR3 contains 15 residues. Germline-derived CDR1 and CDR2 are LGHNA and YSLEER. In DNA, the CDR3 is TGCGCCAGCAGCCAAGATCAAGGGGGGGCCTACGAGCAGTACTTC. This codes for CASSQDQGGAYEQYF.

This clone showed up just a few times. The chain employs TRBV2 and TRBJ2-7, with D perhaps matching TRBD2 (7 bases). The length of the CDR3 is 15 residues. Germline lookup yields CDR1 SNHLY and CDR2 FYNNEI. V shed 7 bases and J shed 4 bases, with 20 bases lying between them. For the CDR3, the DNA is TGTGCCAGCACTCCCCGGTGGGGGGGCAGATACGAGCAGTACTTC. Translation gives CASTPRWGGRYEQYF. The full variable domain, with the rest looked up from reference TRBV2 and TRBJ2-7, is EPEVTQTPSHQVTQMGQEVILRCVPISNHLYFYWYRQILGQKVEFLVSFYNNEISEKSEIFDDQFSVERPDGSNFTLKIRSTKLEDSAMYFCASTPRWGGRYEQYFGPGTRLTVT.

The chain employs TRBV5-5 and TRBJ2-5; D may be TRBD2 (7 bases). Trimming removed 1 base at V and 5 bases at J, with 15 bases between. CDR3 length: 15 amino acids. The V gene's germline CDR1 is SGHKS and CDR2 YYEKEE (reference sequence). CDR3 bases: TGTGCCAGCAGCTTGCGGGGGGACAATGGGGAGACCCAGTACTTC. It specifies CASSLRGDNGETQYF.

V usage is TRBV7-9 and J usage is TRBJ2-1; D gene uncertain. CDR1 and CDR2 (germline): SEHNR, FQNEAQ (reference sequence). This CDR3 region has 15 residues. Trimming took 5 bases from V and 0 from J, leaving 11 bases between them. CDR3 loop: CASSAGAVSYNEQFF. The CDR3 DNA follows: TGTGCCAGCAGCGCCGGCGCGGTCTCCTACAATGAGCAGTTCTTC.

J is TRBJ1-1 and V is TRBV18; D is uncertain. This CDR3 has 14 amino acids. Germline CDR1 and CDR2: KGHSH and LQKENI. Trimming stripped 2 bases from V and 3 bases from J, with 10 bases between. The DNA of the CDR3 is TGTGCCAGCTCACCAAGTCAGGACTACACTGAAGCTTTCTTT. Translating it yields CASSPSQDYTEAFF.

V and J are TRBV7-9 and TRBJ2-7, with D unresolved. With 5 bases removed from V and 3 bases from J, the gap between germline ends came to 8 bases. CDR3 length: 12 residues. Germline CDR1 SEHNR, CDR2 FQNEAQ (reference sequence). CDR3 DNA: TGTGCCAGCAGCCCAAGCGACTACGAGCAGTACTTC. Its translation is CASSPSDYEQYF.

With respect to this clone: At one of its ends the junction is not consistent with the germline gene, which may arise from a read error. V gene TRBV7-7 combines with J gene TRBJ2-7; D may be TRBD2 (6 bases). CDR3 length: 15 amino acids. From germline, CDR1 is SSHAT and CDR2 FNYEAQ (reference sequence). In DNA form, the CDR3 reads TGTGCTAGCAGCTTAGGTTTGGGGGGAGCCTACGAGCAGTACTTC. Translation gives CASSLGLGGAYEQYF.

In the case of this clone: The germline gene is not matched at one end of the junction; a read error may be the cause. J is TRBJ2-2 and V is TRBV5-1; TRBD1 matches at 10 bases. The CDR3 runs 17 residues. The V gene's germline CDR1 is SGHRS and CDR2 YFSETQ. For the CDR3, the DNA is TGCGCCAGCACCTTGGACTCCGGGACAGGGGTCACCGGGGAGCTGTTTTTT. Translating gives CASTLDSGTGVTGELFF. The complete variable domain, with remaining parts taken from reference TRBV5-1 and TRBJ2-2, reads KAGVTQTPRYLIKTRGQQVTLSCSPISGHRSVSWYQQTPGQGLQFLFEYFSETQRNKGNFPGRFSGRQFSNSRSEMNVSTLELGDSALYLCASTLDSGTGVTGELFFGEGSRLTVL.

This clone was picked up a small number of times. The V gene is TRBV2, the J gene TRBJ2-2; TRBD2 is a possible D gene (5 bases). V was cut by 4 bases and J by 5 bases, with 11 bases left in between. The CDR3 is 14 residues long. CDR1 and CDR2 (germline): SNHLY, FYNNEI. In DNA form, the CDR3 reads TGTGCCAGCAGTGGTAGTACTAGTACCGGGGAGCTGTTTTTT. Protein sequence: CASSGSTSTGELFF.

The gene calls are TRBV6-6 and TRBJ2-1, with 9 bases that match TRBD2. Germline trimming cut 6 bases from V and 0 bases from J; bases unmatched to any gene: 18. Per germline, CDR1 MNHNY and CDR2 SVGAGI (reference sequence). CDR3 length equals 20 residues. The DNA for the CDR3 is TGTGCCAGCAGCTACCTAGGGCGGGAGGGCCCTGGGGACTCCTACAATGAGCAGTTCTTC. This gives the protein CASSYLGREGPGDSYNEQFF.

This chain links TRBV7-6 with TRBJ2-7; D possibly corresponds to TRBD2 (5 bases). Trimming stripped 2 bases from V and 5 bases from J, with 7 bases between. CDR1 is SGHVS, CDR2 FNYEAQ, per germline. This CDR3 region has 12 residues. In DNA form, the CDR3 reads TGTGCCAGCAGCTTATCCGGGAACGAGCAGTACTTC. Protein sequence: CASSLSGNEQYF.